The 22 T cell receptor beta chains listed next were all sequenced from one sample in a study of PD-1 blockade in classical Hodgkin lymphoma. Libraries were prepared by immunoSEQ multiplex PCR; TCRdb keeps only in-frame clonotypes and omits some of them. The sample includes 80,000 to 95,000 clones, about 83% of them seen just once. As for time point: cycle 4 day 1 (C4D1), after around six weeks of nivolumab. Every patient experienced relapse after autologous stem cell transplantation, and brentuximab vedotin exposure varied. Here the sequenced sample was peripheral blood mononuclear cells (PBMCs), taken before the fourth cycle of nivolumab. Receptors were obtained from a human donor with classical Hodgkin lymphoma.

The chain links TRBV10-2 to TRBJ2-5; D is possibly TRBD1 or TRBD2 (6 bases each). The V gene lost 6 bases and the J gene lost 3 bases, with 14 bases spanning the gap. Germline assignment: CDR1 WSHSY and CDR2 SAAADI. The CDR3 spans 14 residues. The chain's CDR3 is CASRRGRAEETQYF. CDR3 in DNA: TGCGCCAGCAGACGGGGGCGGGCCGAAGAGACCCAGTACTTC.

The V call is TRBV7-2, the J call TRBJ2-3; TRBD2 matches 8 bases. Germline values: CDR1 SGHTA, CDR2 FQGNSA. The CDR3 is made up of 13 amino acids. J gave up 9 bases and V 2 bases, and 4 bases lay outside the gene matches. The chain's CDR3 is CASSLSGSETQYF. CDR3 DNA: TGTGCCAGCAGCTTAAGCGGGAGTGAGACGCAGTATTTT. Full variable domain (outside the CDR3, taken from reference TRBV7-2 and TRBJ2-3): GAGVSQSPSNKVTEKGKDVELRCDPISGHTALYWYRQSLGQGLEFLIYFQGNSAPDKSGLPSDRFSAERTGGSVSTLTIQRTQQEDSAVYLCASSLSGSETQYFGPGTRLTVL.

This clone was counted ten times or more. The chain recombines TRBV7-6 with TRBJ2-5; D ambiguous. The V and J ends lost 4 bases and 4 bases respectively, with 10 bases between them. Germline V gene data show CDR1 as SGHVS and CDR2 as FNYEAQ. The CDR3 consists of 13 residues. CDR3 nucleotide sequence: TGTGCCAGCAGCTCAATTAAGAGAGAGACCCAGTACTTC. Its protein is CASSSIKRETQYF.

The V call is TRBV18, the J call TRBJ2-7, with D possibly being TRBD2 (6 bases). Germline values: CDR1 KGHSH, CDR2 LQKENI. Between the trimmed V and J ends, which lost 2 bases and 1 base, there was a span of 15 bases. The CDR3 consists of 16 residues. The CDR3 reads CASSPFVAAGSYEQYF. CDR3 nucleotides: TGTGCCAGCTCACCATTCGTGGCGGCGGGATCCTACGAGCAGTACTTC.

CDR3 nucleotides: TGTGCCATCAGCTACGGGACAAGCGAGCAGTACTTC. It is translated as CAISYGTSEQYF. The genes are TRBV10-3 and TRBJ2-7, with a possible D match to TRBD1 (6 bases). The CDR3 extends over 12 amino acids. Trimming pared 6 bases from V and 6 bases from J, leaving 12 bases between. Germline V gene lookup returns CDR1 ENHRY and CDR2 SYGVKD.

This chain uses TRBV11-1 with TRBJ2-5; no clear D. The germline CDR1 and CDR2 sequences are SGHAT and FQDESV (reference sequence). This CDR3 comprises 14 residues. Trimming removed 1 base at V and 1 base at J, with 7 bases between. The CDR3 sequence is CASSLGRSQETQYF. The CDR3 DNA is TGTGCCAGCAGCTTAGGAAGGAGCCAAGAGACCCAGTACTTC. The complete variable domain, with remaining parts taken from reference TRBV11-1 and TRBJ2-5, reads EAEVAQSPRYKITEKSQAVAFWCDPISGHATLYWYRQILGQGPELLVQFQDESVVDDSQLPKDRFSAERLKGVDSTLKIQPAELGDSAMYLCASSLGRSQETQYFGPGTRLLVL.

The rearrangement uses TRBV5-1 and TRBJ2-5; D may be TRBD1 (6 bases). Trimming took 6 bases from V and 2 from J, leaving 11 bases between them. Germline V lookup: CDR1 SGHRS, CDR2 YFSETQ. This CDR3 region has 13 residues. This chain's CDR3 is CASTMGQQETQYF. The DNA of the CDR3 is TGCGCCAGCACCATGGGACAACAAGAGACCCAGTACTTC.

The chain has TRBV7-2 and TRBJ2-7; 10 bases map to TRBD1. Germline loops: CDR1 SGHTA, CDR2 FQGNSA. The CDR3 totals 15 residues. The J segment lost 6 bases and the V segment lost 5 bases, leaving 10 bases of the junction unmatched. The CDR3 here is CASSGEGQGRSEQYF. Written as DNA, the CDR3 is TGTGCCAGCAGCGGAGAGGGACAGGGGAGGTCCGAGCAGTACTTC.

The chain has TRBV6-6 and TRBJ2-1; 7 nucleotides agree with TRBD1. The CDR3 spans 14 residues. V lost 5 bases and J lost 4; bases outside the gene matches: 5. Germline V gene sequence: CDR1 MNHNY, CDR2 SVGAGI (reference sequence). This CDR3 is CASSTPDRYNEQFF. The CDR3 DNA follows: TGTGCCAGCAGTACCCCGGACAGGTACAATGAGCAGTTCTTC.

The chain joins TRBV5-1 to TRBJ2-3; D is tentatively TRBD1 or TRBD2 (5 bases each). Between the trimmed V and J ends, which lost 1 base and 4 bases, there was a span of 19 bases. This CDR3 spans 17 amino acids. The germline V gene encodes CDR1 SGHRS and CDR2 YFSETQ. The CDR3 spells CASSLSRGTGWADTQYF. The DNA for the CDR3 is TGCGCCAGCAGCTTGAGTCGTGGGACGGGTTGGGCAGATACGCAGTATTTT. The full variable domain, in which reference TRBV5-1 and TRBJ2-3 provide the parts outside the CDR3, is KAGVTQTPRYLIKTRGQQVTLSCSPISGHRSVSWYQQTPGQGLQFLFEYFSETQRNKGNFPGRFSGRQFSNSRSEMNVSTLELGDSALYLCASSLSRGTGWADTQYFGPGTRLTVL.

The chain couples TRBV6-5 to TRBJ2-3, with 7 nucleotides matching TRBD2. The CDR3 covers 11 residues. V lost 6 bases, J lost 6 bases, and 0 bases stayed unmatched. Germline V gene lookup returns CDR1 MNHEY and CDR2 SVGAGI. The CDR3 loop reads CASRGGDTQYF. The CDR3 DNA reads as TGTGCCAGCAGGGGGGGGGATACGCAGTATTTT.

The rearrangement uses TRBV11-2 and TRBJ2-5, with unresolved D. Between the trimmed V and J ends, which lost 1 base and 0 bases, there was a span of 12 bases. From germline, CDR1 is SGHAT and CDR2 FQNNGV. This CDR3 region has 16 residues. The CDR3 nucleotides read TGTGCCAGCAGCTTAGTGATCACCTCGTACCAAGAGACCCAGTACTTC. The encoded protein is CASSLVITSYQETQYF. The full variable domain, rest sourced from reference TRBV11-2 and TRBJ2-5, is EAGVAQSPRYKIIEKRQSVAFWCNPISGHATLYWYQQILGQGPKLLIQFQNNGVVDDSQLPKDRFSAERLKGVDSTLKIQPAKLEDSAVYLCASSLVITSYQETQYFGPGTRLLVL.

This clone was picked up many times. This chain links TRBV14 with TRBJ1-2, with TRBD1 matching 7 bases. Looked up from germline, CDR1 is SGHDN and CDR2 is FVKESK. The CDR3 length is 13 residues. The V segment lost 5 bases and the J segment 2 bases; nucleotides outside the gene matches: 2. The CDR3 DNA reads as TGTGCCAGCAGCGGGGACAGCAACTATGGCTACACCTTC. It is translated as CASSGDSNYGYTF.

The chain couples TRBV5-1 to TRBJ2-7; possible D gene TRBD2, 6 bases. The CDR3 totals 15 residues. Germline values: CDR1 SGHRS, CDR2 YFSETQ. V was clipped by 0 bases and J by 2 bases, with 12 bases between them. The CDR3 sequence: CASSLGGSGPYEQYF. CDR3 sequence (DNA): TGCGCCAGCAGCTTGGGAGGTAGCGGTCCCTACGAGCAGTACTTC.

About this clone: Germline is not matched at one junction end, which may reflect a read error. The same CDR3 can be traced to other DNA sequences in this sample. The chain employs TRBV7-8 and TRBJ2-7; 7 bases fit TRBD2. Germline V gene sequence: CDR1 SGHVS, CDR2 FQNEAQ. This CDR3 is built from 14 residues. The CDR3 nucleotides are TGTGCCAGCAGCCTAGCGGCCAGCTCCTACGAGCAGTACTTC. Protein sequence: CASSLAASSYEQYF.

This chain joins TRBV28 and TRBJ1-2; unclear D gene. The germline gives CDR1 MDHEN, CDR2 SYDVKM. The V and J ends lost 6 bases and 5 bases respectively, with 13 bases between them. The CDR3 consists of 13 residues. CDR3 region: CASSPPPQYGYTF. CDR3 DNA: TGTGCCAGCAGCCCCCCCCCGCAATATGGCTACACCTTC.

The CDR3 loop reads CASSQGAITGETQYF. The CDR3 nucleotides are TGCGCCAGCAGCCAAGGCGCCATAACTGGGGAGACCCAGTACTTC. This chain links TRBV4-1 with TRBJ2-5, with no clear D. There are 15 residues in the CDR3. V lost 1 base and J lost 5, with 14 bases in between. Germline-derived CDR1 and CDR2 are MGHRA and YSYEKL.

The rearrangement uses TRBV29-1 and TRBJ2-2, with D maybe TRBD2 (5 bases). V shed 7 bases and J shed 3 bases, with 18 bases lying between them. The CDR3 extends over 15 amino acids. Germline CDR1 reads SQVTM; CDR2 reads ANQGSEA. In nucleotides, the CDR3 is TGCAGCGCTGTGGGAACGGAGAGGGACACCGGGGAGCTGTTTTTT. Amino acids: CSAVGTERDTGELFF.

The CDR3 DNA reads as TGTGCCAGCAGCTTTGGCCTAGCGGGAGTGGATGAGCAGTTCTTC. This gives the protein CASSFGLAGVDEQFF. V gene TRBV7-9 combines with J gene TRBJ2-1; 10 positions agree with TRBD2. Per germline, CDR1 SEHNR and CDR2 FQNEAQ (reference sequence). V dropped 3 bases and J dropped 8; count of bases not matched to a gene: 7. The CDR3 is 15 residues long. Full variable domain (rest looked up from reference TRBV7-9 and TRBJ2-1): DTGVSQNPRHKITKRGQNVTFRCDPISEHNRLYWYRQTLGQGPEFLTYFQNEAQLEKSRLLSDRFSAERPKGSFSTLEIQRTEQGDSAMYLCASSFGLAGVDEQFFGPGTRLTVL.

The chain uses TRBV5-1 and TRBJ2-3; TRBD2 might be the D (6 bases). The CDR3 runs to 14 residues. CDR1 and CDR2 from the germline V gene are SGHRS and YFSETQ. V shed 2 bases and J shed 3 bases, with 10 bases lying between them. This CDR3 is CASSFDGRTDTQYF. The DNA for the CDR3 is TGCGCCAGCAGCTTTGACGGGAGAACAGATACGCAGTATTTT.

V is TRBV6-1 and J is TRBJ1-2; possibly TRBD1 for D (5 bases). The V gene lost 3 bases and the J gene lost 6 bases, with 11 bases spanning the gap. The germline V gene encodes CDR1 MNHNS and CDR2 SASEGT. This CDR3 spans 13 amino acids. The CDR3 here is CASSEGVGNGYTF. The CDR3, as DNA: TGTGCCAGCAGTGAGGGGGTGGGAAATGGCTACACCTTC.

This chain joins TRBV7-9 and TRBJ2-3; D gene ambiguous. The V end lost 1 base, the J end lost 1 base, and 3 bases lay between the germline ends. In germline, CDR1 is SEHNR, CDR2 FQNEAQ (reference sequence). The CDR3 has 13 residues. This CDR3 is CASSLGGTDTQYF. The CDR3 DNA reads TGTGCCAGCAGCTTAGGTGGCACAGATACGCAGTATTTT.